This entry describes one TCR beta chain. As yet, its antigen is unknown. The sample originates from a study of T-cell reconstitution after alpha-beta-depleted transplantation in children. Study conclusions and caveats: Alpha-beta T cells present about two months after transplant were reported to originate from several hundred expanded graft clones.

V shed 4 bases and J 5 bases; nucleotides not matched to a gene: 3. The CDR3 spans 13 residues. Germline lookup yields CDR1 SGHRS and CDR2 YFSETQ. This sample's TCRbeta library carried unique molecular identifier barcodes. TCRdb recomputed calls from the PCR reads with MiXCR, one row per CDR3 protein. Seen here are about 640,000 distinct CDR3 sequences, over 10% observed once, and the top ten hold 2.2%. The material was PBMCs, mostly from graft donor cells, obtained 360 days after TCRalphabeta/CD19-depleted stem cell transplant. The V gene is TRBV5-1, the J gene TRBJ1-5; 7 bases agree with TRBD1. This clonotype was obtained from a male patient under 18 who had a stem cell transplant for acute myeloid leukemia, so the T cells may come from the graft donor. The DNA for the CDR3 is TGCGCCAGCAGCGCTGACAGGGATCAGCCCCAGCATTTT. Translating gives CASSADRDQPQHF.